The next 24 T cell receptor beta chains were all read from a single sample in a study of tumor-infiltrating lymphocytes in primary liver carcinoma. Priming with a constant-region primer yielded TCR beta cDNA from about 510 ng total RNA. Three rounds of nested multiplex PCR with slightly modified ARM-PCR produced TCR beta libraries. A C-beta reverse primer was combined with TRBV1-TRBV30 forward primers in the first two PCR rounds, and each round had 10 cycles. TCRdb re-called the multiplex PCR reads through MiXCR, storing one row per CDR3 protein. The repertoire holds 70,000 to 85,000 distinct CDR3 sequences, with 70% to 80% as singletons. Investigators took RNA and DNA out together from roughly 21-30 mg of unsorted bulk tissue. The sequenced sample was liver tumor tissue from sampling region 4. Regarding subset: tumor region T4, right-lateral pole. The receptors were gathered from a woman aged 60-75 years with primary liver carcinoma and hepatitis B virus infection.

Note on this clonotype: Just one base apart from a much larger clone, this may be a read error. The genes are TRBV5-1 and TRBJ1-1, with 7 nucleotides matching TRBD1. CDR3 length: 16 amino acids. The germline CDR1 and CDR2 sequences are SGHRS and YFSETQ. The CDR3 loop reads CASNPRGLGMNIEAFF. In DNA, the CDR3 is TGCGCCAGCAACCCCAGGGGGTTGGGGATGAACATTGAAGCTTTCTTT.

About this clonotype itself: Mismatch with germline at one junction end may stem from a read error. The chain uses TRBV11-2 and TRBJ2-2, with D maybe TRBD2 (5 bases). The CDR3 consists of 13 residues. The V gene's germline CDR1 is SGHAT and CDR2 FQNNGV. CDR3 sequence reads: CASNLGRTGELFF. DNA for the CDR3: TGTGCCAGCAACTTAGGTAGGACTGGGGAGTTGTTTTTT.

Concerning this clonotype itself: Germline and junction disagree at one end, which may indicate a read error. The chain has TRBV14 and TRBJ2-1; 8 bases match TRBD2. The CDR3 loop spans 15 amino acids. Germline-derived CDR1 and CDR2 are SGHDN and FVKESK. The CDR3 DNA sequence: TGTGCCAGCAGCCGAACGGGAGGGCAGAACATTGAGCAGTTTTTC. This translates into CASSRTGGQNIEQFF.

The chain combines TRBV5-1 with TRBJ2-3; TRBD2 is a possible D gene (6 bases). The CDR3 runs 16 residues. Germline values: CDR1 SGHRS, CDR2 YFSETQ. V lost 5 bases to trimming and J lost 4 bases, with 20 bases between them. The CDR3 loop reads CASRVTGLSSPDTQYF. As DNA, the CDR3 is TGCGCCAGCAGGGTAACGGGACTTTCCAGCCCAGATACGCAGTATTTT. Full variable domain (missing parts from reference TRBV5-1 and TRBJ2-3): KAGVTQTPRYLIKTRGQQVTLSCSPISGHRSVSWYQQTPGQGLQFLFEYFSETQRNKGNFPGRFSGRQFSNSRSEMNVSTLELGDSALYLCASRVTGLSSPDTQYFGPGTRLTVL.

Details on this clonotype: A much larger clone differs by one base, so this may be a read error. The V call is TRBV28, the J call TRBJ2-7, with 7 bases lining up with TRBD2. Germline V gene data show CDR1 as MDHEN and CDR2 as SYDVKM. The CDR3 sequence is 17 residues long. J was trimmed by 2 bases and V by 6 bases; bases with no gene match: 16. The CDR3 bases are TGTGCCAGCAGCTCCCTTGGGGGGGGGAGGAGCACCTACGAGCAGTACTTC. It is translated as CASSSLGGGRSTYEQYF.

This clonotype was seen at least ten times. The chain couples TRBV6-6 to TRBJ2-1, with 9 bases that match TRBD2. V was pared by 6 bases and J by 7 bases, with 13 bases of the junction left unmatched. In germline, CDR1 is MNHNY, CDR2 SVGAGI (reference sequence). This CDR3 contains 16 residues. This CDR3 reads CASSLRAGGQGNEQFF. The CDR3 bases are TGTGCCAGCAGCCTGAGAGCGGGAGGCCAGGGTAATGAGCAGTTCTTC.

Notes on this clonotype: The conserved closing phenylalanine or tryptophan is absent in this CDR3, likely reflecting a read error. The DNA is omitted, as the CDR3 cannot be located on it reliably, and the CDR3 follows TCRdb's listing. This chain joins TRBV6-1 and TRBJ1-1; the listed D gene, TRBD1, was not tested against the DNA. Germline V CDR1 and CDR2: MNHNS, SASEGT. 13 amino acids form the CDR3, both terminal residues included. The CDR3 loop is CASSGLDSSEAFL.

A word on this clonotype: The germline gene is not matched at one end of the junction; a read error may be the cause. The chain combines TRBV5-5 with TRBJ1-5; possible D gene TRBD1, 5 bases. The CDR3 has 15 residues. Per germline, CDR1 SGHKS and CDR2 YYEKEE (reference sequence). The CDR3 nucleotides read TGTGCCAGCAGCCCAGGGCTCATGACGCGCCAGCCCCAGCGTTTT. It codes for CASSPGLMTRQPQRF. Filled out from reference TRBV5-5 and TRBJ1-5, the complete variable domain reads DAGVTQSPTHLIKTRGQQVTLRCSPISGHKSVSWYQQVLGQGPQFIFQYYEKEERGRGNFPDRFSARQFPNYSSELNVNALLLGDSALYLCASSPGLMTRQPQRFGDGTRLSIL.

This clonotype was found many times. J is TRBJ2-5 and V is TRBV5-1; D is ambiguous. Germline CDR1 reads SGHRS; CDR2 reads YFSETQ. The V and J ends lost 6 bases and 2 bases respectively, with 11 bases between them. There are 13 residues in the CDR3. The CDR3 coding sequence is TGCGCCAGCAAAATGTCAGGACAAGAGACCCAGTACTTC. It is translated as CASKMSGQETQYF. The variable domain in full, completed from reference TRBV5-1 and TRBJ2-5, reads KAGVTQTPRYLIKTRGQQVTLSCSPISGHRSVSWYQQTPGQGLQFLFEYFSETQRNKGNFPGRFSGRQFSNSRSEMNVSTLELGDSALYLCASKMSGQETQYFGPGTRLLVL.

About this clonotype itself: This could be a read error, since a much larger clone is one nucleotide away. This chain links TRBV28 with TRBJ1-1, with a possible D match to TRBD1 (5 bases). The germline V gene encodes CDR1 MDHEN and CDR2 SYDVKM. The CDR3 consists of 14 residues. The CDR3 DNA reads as TGTGCCAGCAGTTTACCCGGCCGGGGCACTGAAGCTTGCTTT. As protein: CASSLPGRGTEACF.

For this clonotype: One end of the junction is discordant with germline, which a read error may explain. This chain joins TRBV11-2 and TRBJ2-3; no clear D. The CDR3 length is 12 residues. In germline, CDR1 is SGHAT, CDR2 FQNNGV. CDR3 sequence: CASIPWADTQCF. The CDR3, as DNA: TGTGCCAGTATCCCCTGGGCGGATACACAGTGTTTT.

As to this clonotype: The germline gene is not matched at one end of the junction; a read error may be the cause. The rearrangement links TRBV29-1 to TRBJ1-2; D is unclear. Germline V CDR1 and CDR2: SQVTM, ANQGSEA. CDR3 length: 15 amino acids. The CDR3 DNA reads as TGCAGCGTTGGGATTTCCCAAAGGGAAGGCTATGACTACACCTTC. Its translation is CSVGISQREGYDYTF.

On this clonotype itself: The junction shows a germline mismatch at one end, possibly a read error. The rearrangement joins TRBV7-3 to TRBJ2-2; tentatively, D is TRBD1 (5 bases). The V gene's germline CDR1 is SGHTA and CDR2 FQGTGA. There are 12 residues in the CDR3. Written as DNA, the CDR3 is TGTGCCAGCAGGTTAAGGGGAGGGGAGCTGTTTTTT. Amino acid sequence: CASRLRGGELFF.

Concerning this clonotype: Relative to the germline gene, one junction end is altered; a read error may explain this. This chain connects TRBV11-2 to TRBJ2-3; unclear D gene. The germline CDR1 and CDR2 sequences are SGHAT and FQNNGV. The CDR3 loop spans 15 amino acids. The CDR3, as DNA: TGTGCCAGCAGCTTAGTAAGGTGCAGCACCGATACGCAGTATTTT. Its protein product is CASSLVRCSTDTQYF. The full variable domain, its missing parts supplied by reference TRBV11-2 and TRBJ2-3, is EAGVAQSPRYKIIEKRQSVAFWCNPISGHATLYWYQQILGQGPKLLIQFQNNGVVDDSQLPKDRFSAERLKGVDSTLKIQPAKLEDSAVYLCASSLVRCSTDTQYFGPGTRLTVL.

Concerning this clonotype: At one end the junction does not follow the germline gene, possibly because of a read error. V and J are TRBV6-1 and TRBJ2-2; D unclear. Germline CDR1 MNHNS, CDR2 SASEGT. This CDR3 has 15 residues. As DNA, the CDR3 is TGTCCCAGCAGTTTCTTGGAGAGAGGCACAGGGGAGCTGTTTTTT. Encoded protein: CPSSFLERGTGELFF.

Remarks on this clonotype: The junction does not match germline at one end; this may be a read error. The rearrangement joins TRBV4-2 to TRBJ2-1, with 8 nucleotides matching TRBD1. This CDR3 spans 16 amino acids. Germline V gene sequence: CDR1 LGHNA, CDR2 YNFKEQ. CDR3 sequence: CASRQGQGPAAMEQFF. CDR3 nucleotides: TGTGCCAGCAGGCAAGGACAGGGACCAGCAGCCATGGAGCAGTTCTTC.

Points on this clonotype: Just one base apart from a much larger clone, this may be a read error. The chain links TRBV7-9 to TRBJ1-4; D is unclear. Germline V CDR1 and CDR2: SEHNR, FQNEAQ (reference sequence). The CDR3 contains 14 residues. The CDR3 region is CAGSLAGQNEKLFF. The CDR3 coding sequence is TGTGCCGGCAGCTTAGCAGGTCAGAATGAAAAACTGTTTTTT.

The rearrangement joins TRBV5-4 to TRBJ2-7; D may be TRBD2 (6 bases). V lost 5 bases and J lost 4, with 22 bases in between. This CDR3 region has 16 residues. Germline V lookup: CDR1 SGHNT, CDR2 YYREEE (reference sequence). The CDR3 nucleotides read TGTGCCAGCAGTCCACCGGGTAGCAGGAGGGCGTACGAGCAGTACTTC. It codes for CASSPPGSRRAYEQYF.

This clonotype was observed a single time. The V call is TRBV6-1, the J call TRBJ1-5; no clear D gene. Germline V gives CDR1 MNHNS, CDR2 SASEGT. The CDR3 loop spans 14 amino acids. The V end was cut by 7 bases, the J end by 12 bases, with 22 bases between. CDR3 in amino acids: CASMKGAANPHQHF. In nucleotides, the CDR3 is TGTGCCAGCATGAAAGGCGCGGCTAATCCGCACCAGCATTTT.

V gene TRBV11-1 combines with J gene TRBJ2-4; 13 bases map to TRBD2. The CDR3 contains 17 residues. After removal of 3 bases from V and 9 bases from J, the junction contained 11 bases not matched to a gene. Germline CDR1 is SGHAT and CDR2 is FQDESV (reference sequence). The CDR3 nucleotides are TGTGCCAGCAGCTTTCCCGGGACTAGCGGGACCAAGACCATTCAGTACTTC. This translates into CASSFPGTSGTKTIQYF.

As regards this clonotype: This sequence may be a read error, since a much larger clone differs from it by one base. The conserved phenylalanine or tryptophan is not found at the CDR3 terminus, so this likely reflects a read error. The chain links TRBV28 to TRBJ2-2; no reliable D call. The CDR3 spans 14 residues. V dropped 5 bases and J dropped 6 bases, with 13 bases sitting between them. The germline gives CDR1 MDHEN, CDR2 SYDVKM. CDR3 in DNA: TGTGCCAGCAGTCTTGACCCCTCTGCCGGGGAGCTGTTTCTT. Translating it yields CASSLDPSAGELFL.

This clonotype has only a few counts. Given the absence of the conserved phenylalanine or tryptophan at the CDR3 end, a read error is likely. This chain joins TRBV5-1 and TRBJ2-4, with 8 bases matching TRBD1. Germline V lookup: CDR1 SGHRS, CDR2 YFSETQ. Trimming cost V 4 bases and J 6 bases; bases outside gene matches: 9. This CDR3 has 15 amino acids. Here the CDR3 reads CASSPSTGGRNIQYV. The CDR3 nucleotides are TGCGCCAGCAGCCCTAGTACAGGGGGGCGAAACATTCAGTACGTC.

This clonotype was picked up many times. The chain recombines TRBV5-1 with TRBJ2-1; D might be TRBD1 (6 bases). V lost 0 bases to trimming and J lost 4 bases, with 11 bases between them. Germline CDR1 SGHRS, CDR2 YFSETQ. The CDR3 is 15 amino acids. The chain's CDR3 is CASSLEGEPYNEQFF. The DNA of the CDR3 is TGCGCCAGCAGCTTGGAGGGGGAACCTTACAATGAGCAGTTCTTC. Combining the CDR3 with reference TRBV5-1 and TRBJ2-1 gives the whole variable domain KAGVTQTPRYLIKTRGQQVTLSCSPISGHRSVSWYQQTPGQGLQFLFEYFSETQRNKGNFPGRFSGRQFSNSRSEMNVSTLELGDSALYLCASSLEGEPYNEQFFGPGTRLTVL.

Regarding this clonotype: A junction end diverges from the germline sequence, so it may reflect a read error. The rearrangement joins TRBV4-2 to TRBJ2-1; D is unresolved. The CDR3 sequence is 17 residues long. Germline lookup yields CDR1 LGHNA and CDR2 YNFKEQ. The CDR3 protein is CVSSQGGVPHPYNEQFF. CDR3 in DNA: TGTGTCAGCAGCCAAGGTGGTGTTCCCCACCCCTACAATGAGCAGTTCTTC.